This TCR beta chain was recovered during a study of cytomegalovirus exposure and HLA in healthy donors. Background on the study: Earlier, 100 million or so unique TCR beta sequences were recovered from approximately 200 million T cells by an analysis. Study results and caveats: Other equally common chains were less clonally expanded than HLA-associated TCR beta chains, a later analysis showed. Productive status was seen about 87% or about 30% of the time for most TCR beta V segments in an earlier analysis.

All donors participated as healthy donors of bone marrow. This clone was observed a handful of times. Its antigen is not identified. Primers: 60 Vbeta forward and 13 Jbeta reverse. Using immunoSEQ multiplex PCR, the repertoire was profiled, and TCRdb retains in-frame clones only, with some absent. The sample holds approximately 110,000 clones, 76% seen once. The clonotype originates from a man between 50 and 59 years old in good health and CMV-seronegative. Input material: PBMCs.

This CDR3 reads CASSEGWAVQETQYF. CDR3 sequence (DNA): TGTGCCAGCAGTGAAGGTTGGGCAGTGCAAGAGACCCAGTACTTC. The chain has TRBV6-1 and TRBJ2-5; D is undetermined. The CDR3 sequence is 15 residues long. Trimming removed 1 base from V and 2 bases from J, with 11 bases in between. Germline V gene data show CDR1 as MNHNS and CDR2 as SASEGT.